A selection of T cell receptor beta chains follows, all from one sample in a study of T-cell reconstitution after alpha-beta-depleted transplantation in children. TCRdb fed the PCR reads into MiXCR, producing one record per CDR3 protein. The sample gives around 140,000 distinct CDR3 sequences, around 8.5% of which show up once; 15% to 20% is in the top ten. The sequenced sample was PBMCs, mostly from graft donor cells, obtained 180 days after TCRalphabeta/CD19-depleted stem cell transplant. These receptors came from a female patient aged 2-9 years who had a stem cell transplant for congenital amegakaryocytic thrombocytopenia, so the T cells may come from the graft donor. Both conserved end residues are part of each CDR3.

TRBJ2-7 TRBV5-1 CASSLAGRANYEQYF
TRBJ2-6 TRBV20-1 CSARPGANVLTF
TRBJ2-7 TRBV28 CANARGQYF
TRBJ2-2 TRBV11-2 CASSRRRTGELFF
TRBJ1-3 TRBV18 CASSPRTDGFSGNTIYF
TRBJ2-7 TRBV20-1 CSAAVDSYEQYF
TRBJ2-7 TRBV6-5 CASSLGHYYEQYF
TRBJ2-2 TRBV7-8 CASSLSHLAGVYTGELFF
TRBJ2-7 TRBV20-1 CSADSTSRSSYEQYF
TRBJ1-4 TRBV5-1 CASRTDTINEKLFF
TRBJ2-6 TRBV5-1 CASSHGQGASGANVLTF
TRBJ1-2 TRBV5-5 CASSLQGRGLYGYTF
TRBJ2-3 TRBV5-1 CASSSIGGGTDTQYF
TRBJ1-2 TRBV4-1 CASSYLALGDYYGYTF
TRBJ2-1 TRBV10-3 CAISESAGGPGYNNEQFF
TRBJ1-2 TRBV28 CASRGAVYGYTF
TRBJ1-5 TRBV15 CATSRLNSNQPQHF
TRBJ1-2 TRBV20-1 CSATATGGDGYTF
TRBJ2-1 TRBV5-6 CASSAGRSSYNEQFF
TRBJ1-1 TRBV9 CASSVADRGTEAFF
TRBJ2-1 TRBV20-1 CSATLLQSGLAVVEQFF
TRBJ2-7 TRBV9 CASSSGSSYEQYF
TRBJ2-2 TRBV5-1 CASSTRQGKNTGELFF
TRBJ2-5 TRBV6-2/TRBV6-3 CASSPPGLETQYF
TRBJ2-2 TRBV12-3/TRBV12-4 CASSPPVGELFF
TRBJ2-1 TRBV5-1 CASSLPPAYNEQFF
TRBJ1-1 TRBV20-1 CSARLAGTAYTEAFF
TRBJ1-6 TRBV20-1 CSARWQGLNSPLHF
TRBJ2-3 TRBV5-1 CASGQVGEITQYF
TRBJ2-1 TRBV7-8 CASSPGLATAEQFF
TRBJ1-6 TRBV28 CASKPVWGQGASPLHF
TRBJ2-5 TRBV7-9 CASSLLLFGTQYF
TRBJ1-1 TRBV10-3 CAISDEGVNTEAFF
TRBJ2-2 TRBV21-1 CASSQTSSGGATGELFF
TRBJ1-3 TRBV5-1 CASSLGLGRGSGNTIYF
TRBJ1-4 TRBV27 CASSRTSGGFEKLFF
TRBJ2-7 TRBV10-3 CAISLQGGSREQYF
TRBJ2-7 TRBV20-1 CSAMDPTHYEQYF
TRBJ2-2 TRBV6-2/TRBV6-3 CASRIPGQGSKGGELFF
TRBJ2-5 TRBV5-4 CASSLKGIQETQYF
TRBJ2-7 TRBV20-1 CSALSGLAGEWEQYF
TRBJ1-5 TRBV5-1 CASSLLGGGNQPQHF
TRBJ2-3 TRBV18 CASSPPTNTDTQYF
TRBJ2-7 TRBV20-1 CSARVQGRDSYEQYF
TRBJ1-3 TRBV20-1 CSASWKNSGNTIYF